The 11 T cell receptor beta chains below all came from one sample that was sequenced in a study of blood T cell repertoires in COVID-19. Profiling relied on immunoSEQ multiplex PCR, and the TCRdb table lists in-frame clones only, not all of them. The sample gives fewer than 400,000 clones, around 85% of which show up once; approximately 1.9% is in the top ten. Sequencing used PBMCs or T cells enriched from blood (not recorded which). These TCRs come from a woman aged 25-40 years who had been exposed to COVID-19.

This sequence joins TRBV12-3 or TRBV12-4 and TRBJ1-2, with a weak D call TRBD1 (5 bases). Trimming shortened V by 9 bases and J by 3 bases, and 8 bases separated the two germline ends. The CDR3 runs 11 residues. CDR3 loop: CASGADYGYTF. The DNA for the CDR3 is TGTGCCAGTGGGGCAGACTATGGCTACACCTTC.

The rearrangement uses TRBV24-1 and TRBJ1-5; 9 bases map to TRBD1. From germline, CDR1 is KGHDR and CDR2 SFDVKD. The CDR3 sequence is 16 residues long. The V segment lost 4 bases and the J segment 3 bases; nucleotides outside the gene matches: 6. CDR3 loop: CATSDGGQGINQPQHF. The DNA of the CDR3 is TGTGCCACCAGTGACGGGGGACAGGGAATCAATCAGCCCCAGCATTTT.

The sample holds one count of this clone. The chain uses TRBV24-1 and TRBJ1-2, with 9 bases matching TRBD1. V was pared by 4 bases and J by 8 bases, with 7 bases of the junction left unmatched. Per germline, CDR1 KGHDR and CDR2 SFDVKD. The CDR3 sequence is 14 residues long. In DNA, the CDR3 is TGTGCCACCAGTGACTCGGGACAGGGAGGCGGCTACACCTTC. Residues: CATSDSGQGGGYTF.

This clone occurred once. The chain couples TRBV5-1 to TRBJ1-1, with D possibly being TRBD1 (6 bases). Trimming took 2 bases from V and 7 from J, leaving 9 bases between them. This CDR3 is 12 amino acids long. Per the germline V gene, CDR1 is SGHRS and CDR2 is YFSETQ. The CDR3 spells CASSLDRSEAFF. The CDR3 DNA reads TGCGCCAGCAGCTTAGACAGGAGTGAAGCTTTCTTT.

The CDR3 sequence is CASSGGTGNQPQHF. DNA of the CDR3: TGTGCCAGCAGCGGAGGGACAGGCAATCAGCCCCAGCATTTT. The gene calls are TRBV9 and TRBJ1-5; TRBD1 matches at 7 bases. Per germline, CDR1 SGDLS and CDR2 YYNGEE. The CDR3 is 14 residues long. V gave up 3 bases and J gave up 2 bases; unmatched junction bases: 2.

V gene TRBV11-3 combines with J gene TRBJ1-1, with no clear D. In germline, CDR1 is SGHNT, CDR2 YENEEA. CDR3 length: 13 residues. V dropped 5 bases and J dropped 0 bases, with 7 bases sitting between them. The CDR3 nucleotides are TGTGCCAGCAGCCTCGGTATGAACACTGAAGCTTTCTTT. As protein: CASSLGMNTEAFF.

The CDR3 here is CASSSITGVATLGIISPLHF. In nucleotides, the CDR3 is TGTGCCAGCTCATCTATAACAGGGGTCGCTACCCTTGGTATAATTTCACCCCTCCACTTT. The chain carries TRBV18 and TRBJ1-6; 7 nucleotides line up with TRBD1. The CDR3 spans 20 residues. Germline V gene sequence: CDR1 KGHSH, CDR2 LQKENI. V was clipped by 5 bases and J by 9 bases; unmatched bases: 25.

V usage is TRBV12-3 or TRBV12-4 and J usage is TRBJ1-1, with a possible D match to TRBD1 (5 bases). Between the trimmed V and J ends, which lost 8 bases and 1 base, there was a span of 8 bases. This CDR3 is built from 12 residues. CDR3 DNA sequence: TGTGCCAGCGCAACAGGGAACACTGAAGCTTTCTTT. Amino acid sequence: CASATGNTEAFF.

The chain is built from TRBV11-1 and TRBJ1-1; TRBD1 matches 8 bases. V shed 3 bases, J shed 1 base, and the junction held 1 base outside the gene matches. This CDR3 spans 14 amino acids. Germline V gene sequence: CDR1 SGHAT, CDR2 FQDESV (reference sequence). CDR3 sequence (DNA): TGTGCCAGCAGCTTCAGGGGGCCGAACACTGAAGCTTTCTTT. Its protein product is CASSFRGPNTEAFF.

The V call is TRBV28, the J call TRBJ1-3; 9 nucleotides line up with TRBD1. The V gene end was trimmed by 7 bases and the J gene end by 3 bases; junction bases not matched to a gene: 31. Looked up from germline, CDR1 is MDHEN and CDR2 is SYDVKM. The CDR3 covers 23 residues. As DNA, the CDR3 is TGTGCCAGCAATGGTCCCTGGGGACAACCCGGGACAGGGTCGATTGATAATGGAAACACCATATATTTT. Its protein is CASNGPWGQPGTGSIDNGNTIYF.

V is TRBV7-2 and J is TRBJ2-6; maybe TRBD2 (6 bases). The germline V gene has CDR1 SGHTA and CDR2 FQGNSA. This CDR3 region has 18 residues. The V and J ends lost 5 bases and 0 bases respectively, with 17 bases between them. CDR3 sequence (DNA): TGTGCCAGCAGCCCCGTAGTAGCGGCGATCTCTGGGGCCAACGTCCTGACTTTC. Its protein is CASSPVVAAISGANVLTF.